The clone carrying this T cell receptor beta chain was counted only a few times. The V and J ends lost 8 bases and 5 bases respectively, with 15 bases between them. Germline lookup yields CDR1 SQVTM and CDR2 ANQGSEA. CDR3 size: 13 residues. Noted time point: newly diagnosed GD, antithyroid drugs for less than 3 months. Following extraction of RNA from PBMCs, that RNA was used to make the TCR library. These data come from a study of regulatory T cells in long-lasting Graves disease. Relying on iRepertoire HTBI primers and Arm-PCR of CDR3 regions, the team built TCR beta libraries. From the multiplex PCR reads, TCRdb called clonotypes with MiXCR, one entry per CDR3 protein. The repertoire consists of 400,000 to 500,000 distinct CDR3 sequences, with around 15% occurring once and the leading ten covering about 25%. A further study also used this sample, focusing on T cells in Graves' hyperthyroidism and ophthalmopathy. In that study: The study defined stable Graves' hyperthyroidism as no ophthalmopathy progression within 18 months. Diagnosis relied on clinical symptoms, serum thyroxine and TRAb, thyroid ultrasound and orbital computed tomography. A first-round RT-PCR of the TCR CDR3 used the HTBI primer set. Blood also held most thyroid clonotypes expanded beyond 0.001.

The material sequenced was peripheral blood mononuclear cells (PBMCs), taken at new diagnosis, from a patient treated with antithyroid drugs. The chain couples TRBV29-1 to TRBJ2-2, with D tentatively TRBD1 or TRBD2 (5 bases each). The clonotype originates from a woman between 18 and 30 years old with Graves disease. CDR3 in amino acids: CSSWDGTTGELFF. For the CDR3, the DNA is TGCAGCTCATGGGACGGAACAACCGGGGAGCTGTTTTTT.